Listed below are T cell receptor beta chains from one sample, sequenced in a study of shared clonotypes between healthy human individuals. The protocol was immunoSEQ multiplex PCR, while the TCRdb copy is restricted to in-frame clones and leaves out a portion. Of roughly 1,500,000 clones listed, approximately 98.5% are singletons. Material for sequencing was naive CD4+ T cells sorted from blood. All receptors derive from a man aged 25 to 45 in good health. Each CDR3 is given without its conserved first and last residue. The D gene is left open where the match is weak.

d_call,j_call,v_call,cdr3_aa
.,TRBJ2-4,TRBV5-1,ASSVTVAKNIQY
.,TRBJ1-1,TRBV18,ASSLEHEAF
.,TRBJ1-5,TRBV5-1,ASSLVGGPNQPQH
.,TRBJ2-2,TRBV19,ASSIGQSGELF
.,TRBJ1-4,TRBV6-1,ASKGRTTNEKLF
.,TRBJ2-7,TRBV5-1,ASSLDRRQYEQY
.,TRBJ2-1,TRBV7-8,ASSLTSRWGEQF
.,TRBJ1-2,TRBV2,ASSGQGDYGYT
.,TRBJ1-5,TRBV6-5,ASSYEPPGPQH
TRBD1,TRBJ1-5,TRBV19,ASSIRRRQGRDNQPQH
.,TRBJ2-3,TRBV5-1,ASSLATRDTQY